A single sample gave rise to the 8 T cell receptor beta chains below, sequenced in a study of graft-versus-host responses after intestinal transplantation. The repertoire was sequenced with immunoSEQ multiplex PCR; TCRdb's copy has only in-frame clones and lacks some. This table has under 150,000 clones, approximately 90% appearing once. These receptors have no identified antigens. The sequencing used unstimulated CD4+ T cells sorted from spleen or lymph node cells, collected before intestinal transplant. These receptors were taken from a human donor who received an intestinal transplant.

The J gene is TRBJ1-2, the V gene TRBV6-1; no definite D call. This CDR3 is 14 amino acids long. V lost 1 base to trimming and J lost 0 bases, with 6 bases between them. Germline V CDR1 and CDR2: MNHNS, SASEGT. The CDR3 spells CASSEGGSNYGYTF. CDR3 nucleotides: TGTGCCAGCAGTGAAGGGGGTTCTAACTATGGCTACACCTTC.

CDR3 sequence (DNA): TGTGCCAGCAGCTTGGGGGTTAGGACACACTATGGCTACACCTTC. Translation gives CASSLGVRTHYGYTF. V gene TRBV5-6 combines with J gene TRBJ1-2; D is possibly TRBD1 (5 bases). Trimming shortened V by 0 bases and J by 3 bases, and 12 bases separated the two germline ends. The CDR3 has 15 amino acids. CDR1 SGHDT and CDR2 YYEEEE come from the germline V gene.

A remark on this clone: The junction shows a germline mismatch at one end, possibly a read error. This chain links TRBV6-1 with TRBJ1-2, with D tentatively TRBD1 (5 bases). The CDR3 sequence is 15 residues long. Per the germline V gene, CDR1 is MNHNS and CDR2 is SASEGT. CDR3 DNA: TGTGCCGGCAGTGAGGGCCAGACAGAGAACTATGGCTACACCTTC. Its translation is CAGSEGQTENYGYTF.

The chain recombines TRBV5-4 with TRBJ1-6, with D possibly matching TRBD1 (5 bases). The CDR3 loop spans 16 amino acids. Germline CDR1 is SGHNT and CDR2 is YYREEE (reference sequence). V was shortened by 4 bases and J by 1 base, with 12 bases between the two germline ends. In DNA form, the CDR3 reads TGTGCCAGCAGCCCCGGGGGGGTATCCTATAATTCACCCCTCCACTTT. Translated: CASSPGGVSYNSPLHF. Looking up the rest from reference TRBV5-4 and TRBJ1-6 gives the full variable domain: ETGVTQSPTHLIKTRGQQVTLRCSSQSGHNTVSWYQQALGQGPQFIFQYYREEENGRGNFPPRFSGLQFPNYSSELNVNALELDDSALYLCASSPGGVSYNSPLHFGNGTRLTVT.

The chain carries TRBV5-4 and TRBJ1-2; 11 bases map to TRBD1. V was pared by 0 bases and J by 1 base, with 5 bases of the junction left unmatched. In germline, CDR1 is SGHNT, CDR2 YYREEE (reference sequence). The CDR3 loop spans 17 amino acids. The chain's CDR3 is CASSLGGTGGFNYGYTF. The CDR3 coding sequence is TGTGCCAGCAGCTTGGGGGGGACAGGGGGATTTAACTATGGCTACACCTTC.

This chain's CDR3 is CATSPEGTGPNVLTF. The CDR3 nucleotides read TGTGCCACCAGCCCGGAGGGGACAGGGCCCAACGTCCTGACTTTC. The chain uses TRBV15 and TRBJ2-6; 9 bases are shared with TRBD1. CDR3 length equals 15 residues. Germline V gene sequence: CDR1 LNHNV, CDR2 YYDKDF (reference sequence). After removal of 5 bases from V and 8 bases from J, the junction contained 7 bases not matched to a gene.

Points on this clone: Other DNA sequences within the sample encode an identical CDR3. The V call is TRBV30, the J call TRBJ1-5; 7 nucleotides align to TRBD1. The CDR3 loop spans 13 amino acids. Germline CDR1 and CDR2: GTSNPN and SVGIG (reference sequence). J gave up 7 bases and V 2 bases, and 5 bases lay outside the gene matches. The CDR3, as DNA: TGTGCCTGGAGTTCTACAGGGGCCCAGCCCCAGCATTTT. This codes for CAWSSTGAQPQHF.

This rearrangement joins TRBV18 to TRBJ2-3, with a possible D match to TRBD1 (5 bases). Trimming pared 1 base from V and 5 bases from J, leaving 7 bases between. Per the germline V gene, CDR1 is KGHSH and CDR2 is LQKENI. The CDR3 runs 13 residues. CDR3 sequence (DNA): TGTGCCAGCTCACCACTGACAGAAGATACGCAGTATTTT. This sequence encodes CASSPLTEDTQYF. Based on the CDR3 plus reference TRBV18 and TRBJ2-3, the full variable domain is NAGVMQNPRHLVRRRGQEARLRCSPMKGHSHVYWYRQLPEEGLKFMVYLQKENIIDESGMPKERFSAEFPKEGPSILRIQQVVRGDSAAYFCASSPLTEDTQYFGPGTRLTVL.